This TCR beta chain was observed in a study of response to subunit inactivated influenza vaccine. Whole-study results and caveats: New T cells are recruited in small numbers by each seasonal influenza vaccination, according to the authors' suggestion.

The CDR3 contains 16 residues. Per germline, CDR1 DFQATT and CDR2 SNEGSKA (reference sequence). Unmatched junction bases numbered 3, after V lost 1 base and J lost 0 bases. On this clonotype itself: The antigen is not known.

TCRdb called the RT-PCR reads again in MiXCR, with one record for every CDR3 protein. Of around 520,000 distinct CDR3 sequences listed, about 25% are singletons. This specimen consisted of CD4+ T cells sorted from PBMCs, obtained 4 to 6 days after vaccination. This sequence joins TRBV20-1 and TRBJ2-1; 10 bases match TRBD2. The source of this sequence is a man aged 50 or older who received an inactivated influenza vaccine. CDR3 sequence: CSARGLAGVSYNEQFF. The DNA for the CDR3 is TGCAGTGCTAGAGGGCTAGCGGGAGTCTCCTACAATGAGCAGTTCTTC.